The next 4 T cell receptor beta chains were all read from a single sample in a study of immune reconstitution after stem cell transplant in scleroderma (TCRdb year 2017). Libraries were built with RT-PCR. Sequenced using an Illumina MiSeq. TCRdb reran the public reads through fastp at Q25 and MiXCR, keeping productive beta chains. Entries are consolidated by CDR3 protein sequence, retaining the most common genes and DNA. The sample table holds under 2,500 distinct CDR3 sequences, of which roughly a tenth were seen once. The ten largest clones represent about a quarter of the sample. The sample was collected before or after autologous hematopoietic stem cell transplantation (not recorded which). These receptors came from a female donor with systemic sclerosis.

This clonotype is labeled as medium-sized. V usage is TRBV7-9 and J usage is TRBJ2-7; the D gene is possibly TRBD1 (6 bases). V was clipped by 8 bases and J by 1 base, with 9 bases between them. The CDR3 contains 12 residues. CDR1 is SEHNR and CDR2 is FQNEAQ in the germline V gene (reference sequence). CDR3 coding DNA: TGTGCCAGCGGGGGCCCTTCCTACGAGCAGTACTTC. Protein sequence: CASGGPSYEQYF.

The rearrangement uses TRBV29-1 and TRBJ1-1; no reliable D call. V was pared by 6 bases and J by 1 base, with 6 bases between. There are 11 residues in the CDR3. Germline CDR1 and CDR2: SQVTM and ANQGSEA. The CDR3 loop reads CSVRRNTEAFF. The DNA of the CDR3 is TGCAGCGTCCGCAGGAACACTGAAGCTTTCTTT.

This clonotype is judged large. The rearrangement uses TRBV20-1 and TRBJ1-5; unclear D gene. Trimming left V 5 bases short and J 0 bases short, with 11 bases between. CDR3 length: 14 residues. Germline assignment: CDR1 DFQATT and CDR2 SNEGSKA (reference sequence). The CDR3 loop is CSASTPYSNQPQHF. The CDR3 DNA is TGCAGTGCTTCGACACCATATAGCAATCAGCCCCAGCATTTT.

The V gene is TRBV19, the J gene TRBJ2-1; D might be TRBD2 (6 bases). V dropped 5 bases and J dropped 9 bases, with 8 bases sitting between them. CDR1 and CDR2 from the germline V gene are LNHDA and SQIVND (reference sequence). The CDR3 loop spans 11 amino acids. CDR3 coding DNA: TGTGCCAGTAGTCGGGGGAGTGAGCAGTTCTTC. This encodes CASSRGSEQFF. Looking up the rest from reference TRBV19 and TRBJ2-1 gives the full variable domain: DGGITQSPKYLFRKEGQNVTLSCEQNLNHDAMYWYRQDPGQGLRLIYYSQIVNDFQKGDIAEGYSVSREKKESFPLTVTSAQKNPTAFYLCASSRGSEQFFGPGTRLTVL.